This T cell receptor beta chain emerged from a study of regulatory T cells in long-lasting Graves disease. CDR1 is DFQATT, CDR2 SNEGSKA, per germline (reference sequence). CDR3 length: 14 residues. The junction had 6 bases not matched to a gene; V was cut back by 3 bases and J by 6 bases. This clonotype was counted at least ten times. What it binds is not known. Specified time point: persistent/refractory GD, antithyroid drugs over 5 years with positive TRAb. TCR sequences were obtained from RNA taken from PBMCs. Study results and limitations: Accuracy was possibly reduced by small sample size. Persistent Graves' disease cases displayed lower TCR diversity than newly diagnosed ones. Persistent disease favored TRBV28, TRBJ1-2 and TRBJ2-5. Patients with persistent disease shared 2,500 or so public clonotypes, outpacing the 966 shared by new patients.

The authors built TCR beta libraries using iRepertoire HTBI primers and Arm-PCR of CDR3 regions. TCRdb reprocessed the multiplex PCR reads via MiXCR and lists one record per CDR3 protein. The sample records approximately 400,000 distinct CDR3 sequences, approximately 25% being singletons. This TCR came from a woman aged 40-49 years with Graves disease. The chain links TRBV20-1 to TRBJ2-2; 8 nucleotides align to TRBD2. The material was peripheral blood mononuclear cells (PBMCs), obtained when the disease was refractory, from a patient treated with antithyroid drugs. The CDR3 here is CSASWGLGSGELFF. DNA of the CDR3: TGCAGTGCTAGTTGGGGACTAGGCTCCGGGGAGCTGTTTTTT.